The rows below give T cell receptor beta chains drawn from one sample of a study of blood T cell repertoires in COVID-19. Data came from immunoSEQ multiplex PCR; TCRdb stores just in-frame clones and leaves some out. This table holds 250,000 to 300,000 clones, about 85% found once. What was sequenced was peripheral blood. The receptors shown here come from a man aged 18 to 30 with active or convalescent COVID-19. The CDR3 runs from the conserved cysteine through the conserved F or W. The order of the fields is D gene, J gene, clone size, V gene, CDR3 DNA, CDR3 protein. D genes are given only for firm matches. Size values are once, few and many counts, or a class for expanded clones, and some rows have none.

TRBD1,TRBJ1-2,once,TRBV18,TGTGCCAGCTCACCATTCACAGGGGATGGTGGCTACACCTTC,CASSPFTGDGGYTF
.,TRBJ1-3,.,TRBV7-2,TGTGCCAGCAGCTCGGGACAACCTGGAAACACCATATATTTT,CASSSGQPGNTIYF
TRBD2,TRBJ2-3,.,TRBV9,TGTGCCAGCAGCGCTCAGCGGGGGTGGGGAGATACGCAGTATTTT,CASSAQRGWGDTQYF
.,TRBJ2-3,.,TRBV15,TGTGCCACCAGCAGTTATTTAGATACGCAGTATTTT,CATSSYLDTQYF
.,TRBJ1-6,.,TRBV5-6,TGTGCCAGCAGCCCGGGAGCTTGGGGTTCACCCCTCCACTTT,CASSPGAWGSPLHF
TRBD2,TRBJ2-7,few,TRBV7-2,TGTGCCAGCAGCTTAGCCGGCGGGAGGGGGGAGCAGTACTTC,CASSLAGGRGEQYF
.,TRBJ1-1,.,TRBV5-1,TGCGCCAGCAGCCCTCGCCGGGAGCGGTGGACCCCGAACACTGAAGCTTTCTTT,CASSPRRERWTPNTEAFF
.,TRBJ1-6,once,TRBV25-1,TGTGCCACCGCCCAACAAGGGGGTTCACCCCTCCACTTT,CATAQQGGSPLHF
.,TRBJ2-3,.,TRBV2,TGTGCCAGCAGTGTGGATCTGCGGGATACGCAGTATTTT,CASSVDLRDTQYF
.,TRBJ2-7,.,TRBV11-3,TGTGCCAGCAGCTTAGAGGAGCGGACCTCCTACGAGCAGTACTTC,CASSLEERTSYEQYF
.,TRBJ2-1,.,TRBV12-5,TGTGCTAGTGGTCCCCTTTCAGCGGTGAACAATGAGCAGTTCTTC,CASGPLSAVNNEQFF
.,TRBJ2-7,.,TRBV5-5,TGTGCCAGCAGCCCCTCGACAGCCTACGAGCAGTACTTC,CASSPSTAYEQYF
TRBD1,TRBJ1-3,once,TRBV10-1,TGCGCCAGAAACCCAGGCCCCGTTCCGTTATGGACAGGGGGAACTGGAAACACCATATATTTT,CARNPGPVPLWTGGTGNTIYF
TRBD1,TRBJ2-3,.,TRBV19,TGTGCCAGTAGTATAGGGGGGAGACAGGGGTTTTCAGATACGCAGTATTTT,CASSIGGRQGFSDTQYF
.,TRBJ1-1,.,TRBV7-2,TGTGCCAGCAGCCGGGGGTGGAACACTGAAGCTTTCTTT,CASSRGWNTEAFF
TRBD1,TRBJ2-2,.,TRBV30,TGTGCTCGGACAGGCGCCGGGGAGCTGTTTTTT,CARTGAGELFF
TRBD1,TRBJ1-5,once,TRBV6-2/TRBV6-3,TGTGCCAGCAGTCCCGACAGGGGAGGACAGCCCCAGCATTTT,CASSPDRGGQPQHF
TRBD1,TRBJ1-6,.,TRBV19,TGTGCCAGTACCCAGAGAGGGGGCGGGTCACCCCTCCACTTT,CASTQRGGGSPLHF
.,TRBJ2-3,once,TRBV4-3,TGCGCCAGCAGCCAAGTCTCCAGGGGCACAGATACGCAGTATTTT,CASSQVSRGTDTQYF
.,TRBJ2-2,.,TRBV18,TGTGCCAGCTCACTGCTGGACACCTTGAACACCGGGGAGCTGTTTTTT,CASSLLDTLNTGELFF
TRBD2,TRBJ2-5,.,TRBV28,TGTGCCAGCAGTAGCGGGGGGGCCGGGGAGACCCAGTACTTC,CASSSGGAGETQYF
.,TRBJ2-3,.,TRBV5-3,TGTGCCAGAAGCTTGGCCCAGCGGTCCACAGATACGCAGTATTTT,CARSLAQRSTDTQYF
TRBD1,TRBJ1-2,few,TRBV28,TGTGCCAGCACCTACAGGGGGCCCGATGGCTACACCTTC,CASTYRGPDGYTF
TRBD2,TRBJ2-1,.,TRBV6-6,TGTGCCAGCAGTACTTGGACTAGCGGGAGTGGTGAGCAGTTCTTC,CASSTWTSGSGEQFF
TRBD2,TRBJ2-7,.,TRBV6-1,TGTGCCAGCAGTGAACCGGGACTAGGAATTCCCTACGAGCAGTACTTC,CASSEPGLGIPYEQYF
.,TRBJ1-2,.,TRBV6-5,TGTGCCACCCTACGAGAGGACTATGGCTACACCTTC,CATLREDYGYTF
TRBD1,TRBJ2-7,.,TRBV5-5,TGTGCCAGCAGCCGACAGGGGATCCCCAGGTACGAGCAGTACTTC,CASSRQGIPRYEQYF
TRBD1,TRBJ1-6,.,TRBV27,TGTGCCAGCGGGGGTTCGACAGGGGTAAATTCACCCCTCCACTTT,CASGGSTGVNSPLHF
.,TRBJ2-3,once,TRBV5-4,TGTGCCAGCAGCTACTCCGGGACTCCAGATACGCAGTATTTT,CASSYSGTPDTQYF
.,TRBJ1-3,.,TRBV19,TGTGCAAGTAAATGGGCCAGGGGTGATCACACCATATATTTT,CASKWARGDHTIYF
.,TRBJ2-7,.,TRBV5-5,TGTGCCAGCAGCTTGGGGGACACGATCTACGAGCAGTACTTC,CASSLGDTIYEQYF
.,TRBJ1-1,.,TRBV6-2/TRBV6-3,TGTGCCAGCAGTCACGAGACGGGGAACACTGAAGCTTTCTTT,CASSHETGNTEAFF
TRBD1,TRBJ2-1,.,TRBV5-1,TGCGCCAGCAGCTTCATACAGGGGCACTTAAGCTCCTACAATGAGCAGTTCTTC,CASSFIQGHLSSYNEQFF
.,TRBJ2-1,many,TRBV6-5,TGTGCCAGCAGTTCTACAGCGGAGGGGTACAATGAGCAGTTCTTC,CASSSTAEGYNEQFF
TRBD1,TRBJ2-7,.,TRBV27,TGTGCCAGCAGTTATTTCGGGACAGGGTCCTACGAGCAGTACTTC,CASSYFGTGSYEQYF
.,TRBJ1-6,.,TRBV6-5,TGTGCCAGCAGTTACGGTTTGGCCAGGCTGGGTCCCCTCCACTTT,CASSYGLARLGPLHF
.,TRBJ2-2,.,TRBV7-3,TGTGCCAGCAGCTTCGTCGCCGGGGAGCTGTTTTTT,CASSFVAGELFF
TRBD2,TRBJ2-2,.,TRBV24-1,TGTGCCACAAAAAATGGGGGGGCCGGGGAGCTGTTTTTT,CATKNGGAGELFF
TRBD2,TRBJ2-1,.,TRBV3-1/TRBV3-2,TGTGCCAGCAGCCAAGTTAGCCTAGCGGGAGCAGGATACAATGAGCAGTTCTTC,CASSQVSLAGAGYNEQFF
TRBD2,TRBJ2-7,.,TRBV18,TGTGCCAGCTCACCAGGACTAGCGAATTCCTACGAGCAGTACTTC,CASSPGLANSYEQYF
.,TRBJ1-2,.,TRBV19,TGTGCCAGTGGGCGCGGGGGGCGAAGAACGTATGGCTACACCTTC,CASGRGGRRTYGYTF
.,TRBJ1-1,once,TRBV9,TGTGCCAGCAGCGTGGGCATGAACACTGAAGCTTTCTTT,CASSVGMNTEAFF
.,TRBJ1-5,.,TRBV4-3,TGCGCCAGCAGCCAAGACGGGGGTCAGCCCCAGCATTTT,CASSQDGGQPQHF